This TCR beta chain was sequenced for a study of shared clonotypes between healthy human individuals. CD4+ cells yielded CD45RA+ naive and CD45RA-negative memory subsets. This table comes from immunoSEQ multiplex PCR, and its TCRdb copy is limited to in-frame clones, with some not included. Among about 1.1 million clones listed, 70% to 80% were seen once. With V trimmed by 4 bases and J by 1 base, 8 bases remained unmatched. Germline lookup yields CDR1 SGHTS and CDR2 YDEGEE. The CDR3 sequence is 16 residues long. The source material was memory CD4+ T cells from PBMCs. This sample's subset: CD45RA-negative fraction. The sequence was collected from a man between 18 and 29 years old in good health. Some clones in this sample may be carry-over from other donors' samples. The V gene is TRBV5-8, the J gene TRBJ2-1, with 7 positions matching TRBD2. The CDR3 DNA sequence: TGTGCCAGCAGCCGCGGGAGTTCTAGGTCCTACAATGAGCAGTTCTTC. It codes for CASSRGSSRSYNEQFF.